Listed below are T cell receptor beta chains from one sample, sequenced in a study of blood T cells in healthy people across ages. TCRdb fed the 5' RACE reads into MiXCR, producing one record per CDR3 protein. The table has roughly 1.4 million distinct CDR3 sequences, approximately 59% seen once. The source material was blood. The receptors were sampled from a man younger than 35 in good health. Each CDR3 is given with its conserved first and last residue. Fields, in order: clone size, J gene, V gene, D gene, CDR3 DNA, CDR3 protein. D genes are given only for firm matches. Rows may omit the clone size; those that give it use once, few, many or a size class.

>.|TRBJ1-5|TRBV28|.
TGTGCCAGCAGTTCCACGCAGGGTATAGGCAATCAGCCCCAGCATTTT
CASSSTQGIGNQPQHF
>.|TRBJ1-2|TRBV14|TRBD1
TGTGCCAGCAGCCAAAGACTCGGGACAGGGTGGGTAGATGGCTACACCTTC
CASSQRLGTGWVDGYTF
>.|TRBJ2-3|TRBV27|TRBD2
TGTGCCAGCAGTTCCTTATTCGGAGCGGGAGAGACAGATACGCAGTATTTT
CASSSLFGAGETDTQYF
>.|TRBJ2-1|TRBV4-1|.
TGCGCCAGCAGCCAAGATCCGCCCCCATCCCCAGAGACCCAGTTCTTC
CASSQDPPPSPETQFF
>few|TRBJ2-7|TRBV6-5|TRBD1
TGTGCCAGCAGTCGGGGACAGGGGACCTACGAGCAGTACTTC
CASSRGQGTYEQYF
>.|TRBJ1-2|TRBV29-1|.
TGCAGCGTTGAGTTAAGCGGGTCTGGAGGTGGCTACACCTTC
CSVELSGSGGGYTF
>.|TRBJ2-7|TRBV9|.
TGTGCCAGCAGCGCTGGATCCGCGGCGTACGAGCAGTACTTC
CASSAGSAAYEQYF
>.|TRBJ2-3|TRBV20-1|TRBD2
TGCAGTGCTCGCAGACTAGCGGGAGTAAATACGCAGTATTTT
CSARRLAGVNTQYF
>.|TRBJ2-1|TRBV12-3/TRBV12-4|.
TGTGCCAGCCTTACCGTCACTAGCCGGCAGTTCTTC
CASLTVTSRQFF
>few|TRBJ2-5|TRBV7-9|.
TGTGCCAGCAGCCCCAGTACGGAGATGGAGACCCAGTACTTC
CASSPSTEMETQYF
>.|TRBJ1-1|TRBV5-1|.
TGCGCCAGCAGCCCTCCAGGGCAAGGAACCGAAGCTTTCTTT
CASSPPGQGTEAFF
>.|TRBJ2-3|TRBV10-3|TRBD2
TGTGCCATCGCCGGGACTAGCGGCACAGATACGCAGTATTTT
CAIAGTSGTDTQYF
>.|TRBJ1-6|TRBV28|TRBD1
TGTGCCAGCAGCAAGGGACAGGTCAGCTCCTATAATTCACCCCTCCACTTT
CASSKGQVSSYNSPLHF
>.|TRBJ1-2|TRBV5-1|.
TGCGCCAGCACTCTAGGGGCAGTCAACTATGGCTACACCTTC
CASTLGAVNYGYTF
>few|TRBJ2-3|TRBV6-6|.
TGTGCCAGCAGTTATGCCCTCGGGGGAACAGATACGCAGTATTTT
CASSYALGGTDTQYF
>once|TRBJ2-7|TRBV20-1|.
TGTAGTGCGACTAGACTTTCCGAGTACGAGCAGTACTTC
CSATRLSEYEQYF
>few|TRBJ1-2|TRBV5-5|TRBD1
TGTGCCAGCAGCTTGGCGCAGGGGGCCTACTATGGCTACACCTTC
CASSLAQGAYYGYTF
>.|TRBJ1-1|TRBV5-1|TRBD1
TGCGCCAGCAGATCAGACCCAGGGGGCGTACAACCGAACACTGAAGCTTTCTTT
CASRSDPGGVQPNTEAFF
>.|TRBJ2-7|TRBV10-3|.
TGTGCCATTTTAGTGGGGGGCTACGAGCAGTACTTC
CAILVGGYEQYF
>.|TRBJ2-4|TRBV12-3/TRBV12-4|.
TGTGCCAGCAGTTTTCAGTCCAAAAACATTCAGTACTTC
CASSFQSKNIQYF
>.|TRBJ2-7|TRBV7-2|.
TGTGCCAGCAGCTTAGAGGGGGTAGGCTACGAGCAGTACTTC
CASSLEGVGYEQYF
>.|TRBJ2-7|TRBV7-8|.
TGTGCCAGCAGCTTACAGGGTCTATACAATGAGCAGTACTTC
CASSLQGLYNEQYF
>.|TRBJ2-1|TRBV11-1|TRBD2
TGTGCCAGCAGCTTAGGATGGACAGGGACTAGCGGAGAGGTGAGGTACAATGAGCAGTTCTTC
CASSLGWTGTSGEVRYNEQFF
>many|TRBJ2-6|TRBV12-3/TRBV12-4|.
TGTGCCAGCAGCTTAGGGCCTGGGGCCAACGTCCTGACTTTC
CASSLGPGANVLTF
>.|TRBJ2-7|TRBV30|.
TGTGCCTGGAATCTGTACAGGGGCGGGAGTAGAAACGAGCAGTACTTC
CAWNLYRGGSRNEQYF
>.|TRBJ2-7|TRBV27|TRBD2
TGTGCCAGCAGTTTCGCCTTGGGAGCGGGGTACCTCTACGAGCAGTACTTC
CASSFALGAGYLYEQYF
>.|TRBJ2-3|TRBV3-1|.
TGTGCCAGCAGCCAAGTCGACTTCACAGATACGCAGTATTTT
CASSQVDFTDTQYF
>many|TRBJ2-1|TRBV6-2/TRBV6-3|.
TGTGCCAGCAGTTCTCGGGATAATGAGCAGTTCTTC
CASSSRDNEQFF
>.|TRBJ2-7|TRBV10-3|TRBD1
TGTGCCATCAGACGACAGGGAGAGACCTACGAGCAGTACTTC
CAIRRQGETYEQYF
>few|TRBJ2-3|TRBV3-1|TRBD2
TGTGCCAGCAGCCAAGTGGCGGGAGCGGATACGCAGTATTTT
CASSQVAGADTQYF
>.|TRBJ2-7|TRBV7-9|.
TGTGCCAGCAGCTTAGTTATGGACTACGAGCAGTACTTC
CASSLVMDYEQYF
>.|TRBJ2-1|TRBV12-3/TRBV12-4|.
TGTACCAGCGGTCGACCGTTCAAGGGTGACAATGAGCAGTTCTTC
CTSGRPFKGDNEQFF